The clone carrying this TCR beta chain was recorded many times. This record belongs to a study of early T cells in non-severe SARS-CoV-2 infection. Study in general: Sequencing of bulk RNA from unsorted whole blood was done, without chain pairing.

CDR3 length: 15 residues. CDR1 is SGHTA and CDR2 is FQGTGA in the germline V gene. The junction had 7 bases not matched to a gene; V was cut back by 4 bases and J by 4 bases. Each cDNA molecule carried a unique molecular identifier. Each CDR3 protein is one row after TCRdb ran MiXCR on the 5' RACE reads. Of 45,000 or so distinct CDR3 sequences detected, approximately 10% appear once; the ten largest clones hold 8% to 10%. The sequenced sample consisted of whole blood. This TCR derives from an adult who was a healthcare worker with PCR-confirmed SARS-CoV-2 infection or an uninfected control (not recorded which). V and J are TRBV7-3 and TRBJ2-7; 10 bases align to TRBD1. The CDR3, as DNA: TGTGCCAGCAGCTGGGGCCGGGGACAGGGGTACGAGCAGTACTTC. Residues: CASSWGRGQGYEQYF.